A selection of T cell receptor beta chains follows, all from one sample in a study of siplizumab effects on memory and regulatory T cells. Sequencing was performed with immunoSEQ multiplex PCR; in TCRdb, only in-frame clones are kept and a portion is missing. The sample has fewer than 120,000 clones, 92% seen once. Sample: CD4+ T cells sorted from blood. These receptors were collected from a human donor in good health. Each CDR3 is given with its conserved first and last residue. D genes are given only for firm matches. Some rows have no size entry. The others give once, few or many, or a class for an expanded clone.

j_gene: TRBJ2-1
abundance: -
d_gene: TRBD2
v_gene: TRBV10-3
CDR3nt: TGTGCCATCACGGGACTAGCGGAATACAATGAGCAGTTCTTC
CDR3aa: CAITGLAEYNEQFF

j_gene: TRBJ2-3
abundance: once
d_gene: TRBD1
v_gene: TRBV5-1
CDR3nt: TGCGCCAGCAGCTCAACAGGGGACCCTAGCACAGATACGCAGTATTTT
CDR3aa: CASSSTGDPSTDTQYF

j_gene: TRBJ2-2
abundance: -
d_gene: TRBD2
v_gene: TRBV7-6
CDR3nt: TGTGCCAGCAGCTTAGCGAGGGGCGGGAGGGCGTCCGGGGAGCTGTTTTTT
CDR3aa: CASSLARGGRASGELFF

j_gene: TRBJ2-2
abundance: -
d_gene: -
v_gene: TRBV6-8
CDR3nt: TGTGCCAGCAGTTACGCGATGGGCACCGGGGAGCTGTTTTTT
CDR3aa: CASSYAMGTGELFF

j_gene: TRBJ2-3
abundance: -
d_gene: -
v_gene: TRBV2
CDR3nt: TGTGCCAGCAGCACTAGCACACCTACGCAGTATTTT
CDR3aa: CASSTSTPTQYF

j_gene: TRBJ1-2
abundance: once
d_gene: TRBD1
v_gene: TRBV5-1
CDR3nt: TGCGCCAGCAGCGGGTGGACAGGCCGGGGAGGCTACACCTTC
CDR3aa: CASSGWTGRGGYTF

j_gene: TRBJ2-3
abundance: -
d_gene: -
v_gene: TRBV6-8
CDR3nt: TGTGCCAGCAGTTTACAATGCGGGGACCCCACAGATACGCAGTATTTT
CDR3aa: CASSLQCGDPTDTQYF

j_gene: TRBJ1-5
abundance: few
d_gene: -
v_gene: TRBV5-1
CDR3nt: TGCGCCAGCAGCTTTTCAGGGGGCAATCAGCCCCAGCATTTT
CDR3aa: CASSFSGGNQPQHF

j_gene: TRBJ2-7
abundance: once
d_gene: TRBD2
v_gene: TRBV7-2
CDR3nt: TGTGCCAGCAGCTTAAACGGGGGGGCCTACGAGCAGTACTTC
CDR3aa: CASSLNGGAYEQYF

j_gene: TRBJ2-5
abundance: -
d_gene: -
v_gene: TRBV18
CDR3nt: TGTGCCAGCTCATCGGCCGGGACCCCGGGAGAGACCCAGTACTTC
CDR3aa: CASSSAGTPGETQYF

j_gene: TRBJ2-5
abundance: -
d_gene: TRBD2
v_gene: TRBV6-5
CDR3nt: TGTGCCAGCAGTTACTCGGCTAGCGGGAGGGCCCGGGAGCAGTACTTC
CDR3aa: CASSYSASGRAREQYF

j_gene: TRBJ2-1
abundance: -
d_gene: -
v_gene: TRBV7-2
CDR3nt: TGTGCCAGCAGCTTAGGCGGGACAGTCTACAATGAGCAGTTCTTC
CDR3aa: CASSLGGTVYNEQFF

j_gene: TRBJ1-1
abundance: -
d_gene: TRBD1
v_gene: TRBV5-6
CDR3nt: TGTGCCAGCAGCGGGGACAGGGAGGTTGAAGCTTTCTTT
CDR3aa: CASSGDREVEAFF

j_gene: TRBJ2-2
abundance: once
d_gene: -
v_gene: TRBV7-2
CDR3nt: TGTGCCAGCAGCAAACCAGACACCGGGGAGCTGTTTTTT
CDR3aa: CASSKPDTGELFF

j_gene: TRBJ2-1
abundance: once
d_gene: TRBD2
v_gene: TRBV10-3
CDR3nt: TGTGCCATCAGTGAGTCGAACAGCGGGAGGGCCGGTGAGCAGTTCTTC
CDR3aa: CAISESNSGRAGEQFF

j_gene: TRBJ1-2
abundance: -
d_gene: -
v_gene: TRBV12-2
CDR3nt: TGTGCAAGGGACACCCGGGGAGACGGCTACACCTTC
CDR3aa: CARDTRGDGYTF

j_gene: TRBJ2-6
abundance: -
d_gene: -
v_gene: TRBV5-6
CDR3nt: TGTGCCAGCAGCTTAAGCTCTGGGGCCAACGTCCTGACTTTC
CDR3aa: CASSLSSGANVLTF

j_gene: TRBJ1-1
abundance: -
d_gene: -
v_gene: TRBV29-1
CDR3nt: TGCAGCGTTGAACTTGTTGGGCGACAGAACACTGAAGCTTTCTTT
CDR3aa: CSVELVGRQNTEAFF

j_gene: TRBJ2-2
abundance: -
d_gene: -
v_gene: TRBV5-4
CDR3nt: TGTGCCAGCAGCTTACAGGGAGAGCCCGGGGAGCTGTTTTTT
CDR3aa: CASSLQGEPGELFF

j_gene: TRBJ2-1
abundance: -
d_gene: -
v_gene: TRBV6-6
CDR3nt: TGTGCCAGCAGTCTACTAGGCAATGAGCAGTTCTTC
CDR3aa: CASSLLGNEQFF

j_gene: TRBJ2-7
abundance: -
d_gene: -
v_gene: TRBV9
CDR3nt: TGTGCCAGCAGCGTAGGGGGGAGCTCCTACGAGCAGTACTTC
CDR3aa: CASSVGGSSYEQYF

j_gene: TRBJ1-1
abundance: -
d_gene: -
v_gene: TRBV6-4
CDR3nt: TGTGCCAGCAAGTCGGACAGATTGAACACTGAAGCTTTCTTT
CDR3aa: CASKSDRLNTEAFF

j_gene: TRBJ2-7
abundance: -
d_gene: TRBD2
v_gene: TRBV29-1
CDR3nt: TGCAGCGTTGGAGCGACTAGCGGCTACGAGCAGTACTTC
CDR3aa: CSVGATSGYEQYF

j_gene: TRBJ1-2
abundance: -
d_gene: -
v_gene: TRBV5-1
CDR3nt: TGCGCCAGCAGCAGTCAGGGAGTAGATGGCTACACCTTC
CDR3aa: CASSSQGVDGYTF

j_gene: TRBJ2-2
abundance: -
d_gene: -
v_gene: TRBV5-4
CDR3nt: TGTGCCAGCAGCTTGAAAGGACTTAACACCGGGGAGCTGTTTTTT
CDR3aa: CASSLKGLNTGELFF

j_gene: TRBJ2-3
abundance: -
d_gene: -
v_gene: TRBV2
CDR3nt: TGTGCCAGCAGTGAATTATTGCTAGATACGCAGTATTTT
CDR3aa: CASSELLLDTQYF